A selection of T cell receptor beta chains follows, all from one sample in a study of OX40 agonist ivuxolimab in advanced cancers. TCRdb's copy holds only in-frame clones and misses some; the assay was immunoSEQ multiplex PCR. The table has 75,000 or so clones, just under 85% seen once. The sequencing used CD4+ or CD8+ T cells sorted from blood, collected in a trial of the OX40 agonist ivuxolimab. All receptors come from an adult with an advanced solid tumor such as melanoma, head and neck, liver or kidney cancer. Each CDR3 is given with its conserved first and last residue. A D gene is named only where the DNA matches it firmly. Only some rows state a clone size, as once, few, many or a class for expanded clones.

J gene: TRBJ1-1; CDR3 length: 15; D gene: NA; clone size: NA; V gene: TRBV4-1; CDR3 protein: CASSQDLVKNTEAFF; CDR3 DNA: TGCGCCAGCAGCCAAGATCTTGTGAAGAACACTGAAGCTTTCTTT
J gene: TRBJ2-1; CDR3 length: 15; D gene: TRBD2; clone size: NA; V gene: TRBV6-1; CDR3 protein: CASSVGSSGRTKQFF; CDR3 DNA: TGTGCCAGCAGTGTGGGGTCCAGCGGGAGAACGAAGCAGTTCTTC
J gene: TRBJ2-7; CDR3 length: 15; D gene: NA; clone size: NA; V gene: TRBV6-5; CDR3 protein: CASSSTGRKGYEQYF; CDR3 DNA: TGTGCCAGCAGTTCGACAGGACGGAAGGGTTACGAGCAGTACTTC
J gene: TRBJ1-1; CDR3 length: 15; D gene: TRBD1; clone size: NA; V gene: TRBV6-1; CDR3 protein: CASRDRINPNTEAFF; CDR3 DNA: TGTGCCAGCAGGGACAGGATAAACCCGAACACTGAAGCTTTCTTT
J gene: TRBJ2-2; CDR3 length: 15; D gene: NA; clone size: NA; V gene: TRBV11-3; CDR3 protein: CASSLDSRNTGELFF; CDR3 DNA: TGTGCCAGCAGCTTAGATAGTAGAAACACCGGGGAGCTGTTTTTT
J gene: TRBJ2-7; CDR3 length: 14; D gene: NA; clone size: few; V gene: TRBV19; CDR3 protein: CASSIGLVNGEQYF; CDR3 DNA: TGTGCCAGTAGTATTGGGCTAGTCAACGGCGAGCAGTACTTC
J gene: TRBJ1-2; CDR3 length: 14; D gene: NA; clone size: NA; V gene: TRBV7-2; CDR3 protein: CASSSVTSNYGYTF; CDR3 DNA: TGTGCCAGCAGCTCCGTAACATCGAACTATGGCTACACCTTC
J gene: TRBJ2-1; CDR3 length: 15; D gene: TRBD2; clone size: NA; V gene: TRBV5-6; CDR3 protein: CASSGTTSVSSPLFF; CDR3 DNA: TGTGCCAGCAGCGGGACGACTAGCGTCTCGTCCCCCCTGTTCTTC
J gene: TRBJ1-2; CDR3 length: 15; D gene: NA; clone size: NA; V gene: TRBV7-9; CDR3 protein: CASSSLGGVNYGYTF; CDR3 DNA: TGTGCCAGCAGCTCCCTGGGGGGAGTTAACTATGGCTACACCTTC
J gene: TRBJ2-7; CDR3 length: 15; D gene: NA; clone size: NA; V gene: TRBV7-2; CDR3 protein: CASSLAQGTYYEQYF; CDR3 DNA: TGTGCCAGCAGCTTAGCACAGGGGACTTACTACGAGCAGTACTTC
J gene: TRBJ1-4; CDR3 length: 18; D gene: NA; clone size: few; V gene: TRBV19; CDR3 protein: CASSSKPPAEGSHEKLFF; CDR3 DNA: TGTGCCAGTAGTAGTAAACCCCCGGCAGAGGGGTCCCATGAAAAACTGTTTTTT
J gene: TRBJ2-1; CDR3 length: 15; D gene: NA; clone size: NA; V gene: TRBV7-2; CDR3 protein: CASSLAAGQYNEQFF; CDR3 DNA: TGTGCCAGCAGCTTAGCGGCGGGCCAGTACAATGAGCAGTTCTTC
J gene: TRBJ1-2; CDR3 length: 15; D gene: TRBD1; clone size: NA; V gene: TRBV19; CDR3 protein: CASSIRQGIGYGYTF; CDR3 DNA: TGTGCCAGTAGTATTCGACAGGGCATTGGTTATGGCTACACCTTC
J gene: TRBJ2-7; CDR3 length: 14; D gene: NA; clone size: NA; V gene: TRBV6-5; CDR3 protein: CASSYSGGPHEQYF; CDR3 DNA: TGTGCCAGCAGTTACTCCGGGGGGCCCCACGAGCAGTACTTC
J gene: TRBJ2-5; CDR3 length: 16; D gene: TRBD2; clone size: once; V gene: TRBV5-1; CDR3 protein: CASSLLGLAGEETQYF; CDR3 DNA: TGCGCCAGCAGCTTGTTAGGACTAGCGGGGGAAGAGACCCAGTACTTC
J gene: TRBJ1-5; CDR3 length: 15; D gene: NA; clone size: once; V gene: TRBV4-3; CDR3 protein: CASSQVPGADQPQHF; CDR3 DNA: TGCGCCAGCAGCCAAGTACCAGGGGCCGATCAGCCCCAGCATTTT
J gene: TRBJ2-1; CDR3 length: 15; D gene: TRBD2; clone size: NA; V gene: TRBV19; CDR3 protein: CASSIEGLGYNEQFF; CDR3 DNA: TGTGCCAGTAGTATTGAGGGACTAGGCTACAATGAGCAGTTCTTC
J gene: TRBJ2-1; CDR3 length: 16; D gene: TRBD2; clone size: NA; V gene: TRBV4-2; CDR3 protein: CASSQVGTSGDNEQFF; CDR3 DNA: TGTGCCAGCAGCCAAGTCGGGACTAGCGGTGACAATGAGCAGTTCTTC
J gene: TRBJ1-1; CDR3 length: 13; D gene: NA; clone size: NA; V gene: TRBV29-1; CDR3 protein: CSAWTAMNTEAFF; CDR3 DNA: TGCAGCGCCTGGACAGCAATGAACACTGAAGCTTTCTTT
J gene: TRBJ2-7; CDR3 length: 15; D gene: NA; clone size: few; V gene: TRBV7-9; CDR3 protein: CASSPAFGNQGEQYF; CDR3 DNA: TGTGCCAGCAGCCCAGCTTTTGGGAATCAAGGCGAGCAGTACTTC
J gene: TRBJ1-1; CDR3 length: 14; D gene: NA; clone size: few; V gene: TRBV6-5; CDR3 protein: CASSPGEKYTEAFF; CDR3 DNA: TGTGCCAGCAGTCCCGGGGAGAAGTACACTGAAGCTTTCTTT
J gene: TRBJ2-2; CDR3 length: 16; D gene: TRBD2; clone size: NA; V gene: TRBV19; CDR3 protein: CASSWGLAGDTGELFF; CDR3 DNA: TGTGCCAGTAGTTGGGGACTAGCGGGAGACACCGGGGAGCTGTTTTTT
J gene: TRBJ1-1; CDR3 length: 14; D gene: TRBD1; clone size: NA; V gene: TRBV11-2; CDR3 protein: CASSKDRGTTEAFF; CDR3 DNA: TGTGCCAGCAGCAAGGACAGGGGAACCACTGAAGCTTTCTTT
J gene: TRBJ2-6; CDR3 length: 18; D gene: NA; clone size: NA; V gene: TRBV5-1; CDR3 protein: CASSLAGTHDSGANVLTF; CDR3 DNA: TGCGCCAGCAGCTTGGCCGGGACTCATGACTCTGGGGCCAACGTCCTGACTTTC
J gene: TRBJ2-5; CDR3 length: 14; D gene: NA; clone size: NA; V gene: TRBV7-8; CDR3 protein: CASSLGGGRETQYF; CDR3 DNA: TGTGCCAGCAGCTTAGGTGGGGGACGAGAGACCCAGTACTTC
J gene: TRBJ2-7; CDR3 length: 14; D gene: NA; clone size: NA; V gene: TRBV2; CDR3 protein: CASSVGTSGYEQYF; CDR3 DNA: TGTGCCAGCAGTGTAGGGACATCTGGATACGAGCAGTACTTC
J gene: TRBJ1-5; CDR3 length: 15; D gene: NA; clone size: NA; V gene: TRBV30; CDR3 protein: CAWSFGKEGNQPQHF; CDR3 DNA: TGTGCCTGGAGTTTTGGCAAGGAAGGCAATCAGCCCCAGCATTTT
J gene: TRBJ2-1; CDR3 length: 16; D gene: TRBD1; clone size: NA; V gene: TRBV19; CDR3 protein: CASSNPRTGIINEQFF; CDR3 DNA: TGTGCCAGTAGTAACCCCCGGACAGGGATTATCAATGAGCAGTTCTTC
J gene: TRBJ1-1; CDR3 length: 13; D gene: NA; clone size: NA; V gene: TRBV30; CDR3 protein: CAWSPGLGTEAFF; CDR3 DNA: TGTGCCTGGTCTCCAGGGTTAGGCACTGAAGCTTTCTTT
J gene: TRBJ1-2; CDR3 length: 13; D gene: NA; clone size: NA; V gene: TRBV10-3; CDR3 protein: CAIRSDGTLGYTF; CDR3 DNA: TGTGCCATCAGGTCCGACGGGACCCTAGGCTACACCTTC
J gene: TRBJ2-2; CDR3 length: 15; D gene: NA; clone size: NA; V gene: TRBV21-1; CDR3 protein: CASSFGTRNTGELFF; CDR3 DNA: TGTGCCAGCAGCTTTGGGACTAGGAACACCGGGGAGCTGTTTTTT
J gene: TRBJ2-3; CDR3 length: 13; D gene: NA; clone size: once; V gene: TRBV12-2; CDR3 protein: CASRFSSRTQQYF; CDR3 DNA: TGTGCAAGTCGCTTCTCTTCGAGGACTCAGCAGTATTTT
J gene: TRBJ1-1; CDR3 length: 15; D gene: NA; clone size: NA; V gene: TRBV4-1; CDR3 protein: CASSQDGQGGTEAFF; CDR3 DNA: TGCGCCAGCAGCCAAGATGGTCAGGGAGGGACTGAAGCTTTCTTT
J gene: TRBJ1-3; CDR3 length: 15; D gene: NA; clone size: NA; V gene: TRBV5-1; CDR3 protein: CASSLRGGTGNTIYF; CDR3 DNA: TGCGCCAGCAGCCTAAGGGGGGGAACTGGAAACACCATATATTTT
J gene: TRBJ1-5; CDR3 length: 13; D gene: TRBD1; clone size: NA; V gene: TRBV6-1; CDR3 protein: CASGTGGNQPQHF; CDR3 DNA: TGTGCCAGCGGGACAGGAGGCAATCAGCCCCAGCATTTT
J gene: TRBJ2-1; CDR3 length: 15; D gene: NA; clone size: NA; V gene: TRBV6-1; CDR3 protein: CASRDQERSYNEQFF; CDR3 DNA: TGTGCCAGCAGAGACCAGGAACGATCCTACAATGAGCAGTTCTTC
J gene: TRBJ1-5; CDR3 length: 15; D gene: NA; clone size: NA; V gene: TRBV2; CDR3 protein: CASSEGVGSNQPQHF; CDR3 DNA: TGTGCCAGCAGTGAGGGAGTGGGTAGCAATCAGCCCCAGCATTTT
J gene: TRBJ1-2; CDR3 length: 14; D gene: NA; clone size: NA; V gene: TRBV7-9; CDR3 protein: CASSLGQKNYGYTF; CDR3 DNA: TGTGCCAGCAGCTTAGGGCAGAAAAACTATGGCTACACCTTC
J gene: TRBJ1-1; CDR3 length: 14; D gene: NA; clone size: NA; V gene: TRBV7-9; CDR3 protein: CASSTRVHATEAFF; CDR3 DNA: TGTGCCAGCAGCACCCGCGTCCATGCCACTGAAGCTTTCTTT
J gene: TRBJ1-1; CDR3 length: 15; D gene: TRBD1; clone size: NA; V gene: TRBV7-8; CDR3 protein: CASSLRQGIGTEAFF; CDR3 DNA: TGTGCCAGCAGCTTGCGACAGGGTATTGGCACTGAAGCTTTCTTT
J gene: TRBJ2-7; CDR3 length: 16; D gene: NA; clone size: medium-sized; V gene: TRBV11-2; CDR3 protein: CASSQESALERSEQYF; CDR3 DNA: TGCGCCAGCAGCCAAGAATCGGCCCTCGAACGGTCTGAGCAGTACTTC
J gene: TRBJ1-2; CDR3 length: 13; D gene: NA; clone size: NA; V gene: TRBV9; CDR3 protein: CASSVSYNYGYTF; CDR3 DNA: TGTGCCAGCAGCGTAAGCTATAACTATGGCTACACCTTC
J gene: TRBJ2-7; CDR3 length: 15; D gene: TRBD1; clone size: NA; V gene: TRBV4-2; CDR3 protein: CASSLSPGQGHEQYF; CDR3 DNA: TGTGCCAGCAGCTTATCTCCGGGACAGGGCCACGAGCAGTACTTC
J gene: TRBJ1-6; CDR3 length: 15; D gene: NA; clone size: NA; V gene: TRBV5-6; CDR3 protein: CASSSFRGYNSPLHF; CDR3 DNA: TGTGCCAGCAGCTCATTCAGGGGCTATAATTCACCCCTCCACTTT
J gene: TRBJ2-7; CDR3 length: 11; D gene: NA; clone size: NA; V gene: TRBV6-5; CDR3 protein: CAISQGYEQYF; CDR3 DNA: TGTGCCATCAGCCAGGGCTACGAGCAGTACTTC
J gene: TRBJ1-4; CDR3 length: 16; D gene: NA; clone size: NA; V gene: TRBV18; CDR3 protein: CASSPSQLATNEKLFF; CDR3 DNA: TGTGCCAGCTCACCGAGCCAACTCGCGACTAATGAAAAACTGTTTTTT
J gene: TRBJ1-4; CDR3 length: 16; D gene: TRBD1; clone size: NA; V gene: TRBV5-8; CDR3 protein: CASSLDRGPWSEKLFF; CDR3 DNA: TGTGCCAGCAGCTTGGACAGGGGTCCATGGAGTGAAAAACTGTTTTTT
J gene: TRBJ2-5; CDR3 length: 14; D gene: TRBD1; clone size: NA; V gene: TRBV7-4; CDR3 protein: CASSSTGGDETQYF; CDR3 DNA: TGTGCCAGCAGCTCAACAGGGGGCGACGAGACCCAGTACTTC
J gene: TRBJ1-5; CDR3 length: 15; D gene: NA; clone size: NA; V gene: TRBV2; CDR3 protein: CASSETGLSNQPQHF; CDR3 DNA: TGTGCCAGCAGTGAAACTGGACTTAGCAATCAGCCCCAGCATTTT
J gene: TRBJ1-2; CDR3 length: 14; D gene: NA; clone size: NA; V gene: TRBV7-2; CDR3 protein: CAIRPSQSWYGYTF; CDR3 DNA: TGTGCCATAAGACCCTCCCAATCGTGGTATGGCTACACCTTC
J gene: TRBJ1-1; CDR3 length: 14; D gene: TRBD1; clone size: once; V gene: TRBV30; CDR3 protein: CAGEVDRGRVKAFF; CDR3 DNA: TGTGCCGGGGAAGTGGACAGGGGGCGCGTAAAGGCTTTCTTT
J gene: TRBJ1-4; CDR3 length: 13; D gene: TRBD1; clone size: NA; V gene: TRBV6-6; CDR3 protein: CASSPTGYEKLFF; CDR3 DNA: TGTGCCAGCAGTCCGACAGGGTATGAAAAACTGTTTTTT
J gene: TRBJ1-5; CDR3 length: 14; D gene: NA; clone size: NA; V gene: TRBV19; CDR3 protein: CASSITPGWQPQHF; CDR3 DNA: TGTGCCAGTAGTATAACGCCGGGGTGGCAGCCCCAGCATTTT